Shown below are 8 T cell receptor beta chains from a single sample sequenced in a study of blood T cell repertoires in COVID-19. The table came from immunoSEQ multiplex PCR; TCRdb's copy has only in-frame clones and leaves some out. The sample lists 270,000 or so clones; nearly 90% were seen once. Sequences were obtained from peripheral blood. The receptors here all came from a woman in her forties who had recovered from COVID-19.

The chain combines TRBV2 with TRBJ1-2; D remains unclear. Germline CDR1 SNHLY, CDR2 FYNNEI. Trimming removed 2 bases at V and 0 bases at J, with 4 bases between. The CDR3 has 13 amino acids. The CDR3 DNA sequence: TGTGCCAGCAGTGAACCTCCTAACTATGGCTACACCTTC. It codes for CASSEPPNYGYTF.

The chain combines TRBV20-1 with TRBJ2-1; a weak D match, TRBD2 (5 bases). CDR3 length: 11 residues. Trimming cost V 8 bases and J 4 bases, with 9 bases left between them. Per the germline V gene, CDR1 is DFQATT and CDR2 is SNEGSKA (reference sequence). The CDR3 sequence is CSTKRYNEQFF. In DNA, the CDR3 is TGCAGTACAAAGCGGTACAATGAGCAGTTCTTC.

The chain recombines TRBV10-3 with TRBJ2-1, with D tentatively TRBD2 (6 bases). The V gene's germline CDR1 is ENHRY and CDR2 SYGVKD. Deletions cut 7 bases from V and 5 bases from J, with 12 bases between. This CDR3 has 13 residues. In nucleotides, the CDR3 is TGTGCCATCATGGGACTGGTCGACAATGAGCAGTTCTTC. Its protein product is CAIMGLVDNEQFF.

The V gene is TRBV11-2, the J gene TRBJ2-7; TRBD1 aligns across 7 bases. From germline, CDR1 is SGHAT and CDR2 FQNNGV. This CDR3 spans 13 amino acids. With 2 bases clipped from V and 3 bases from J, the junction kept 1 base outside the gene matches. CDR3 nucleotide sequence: TGTGCCAGCAGCTTAACAGGGGACTACGAGCAGTACGTC. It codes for CASSLTGDYEQYV.

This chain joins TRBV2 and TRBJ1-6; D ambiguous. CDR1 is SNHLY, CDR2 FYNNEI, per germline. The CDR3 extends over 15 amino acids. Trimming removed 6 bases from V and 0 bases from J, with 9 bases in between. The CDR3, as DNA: TGTGCCAGCAGGTCGGCTAGCTCCTATAATTCACCCCTCCACTTT. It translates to CASRSASSYNSPLHF.

CDR3 amino acids: CASSLLPGQGHYGYTF. The DNA for the CDR3 is TGTGCCAGCAGTTTACTGCCGGGACAGGGGCACTATGGCTACACCTTC. The rearrangement uses TRBV27 and TRBJ1-2, with 10 bases aligning to TRBD1. CDR1 and CDR2 (germline): MNHEY, SMNVEV (reference sequence). The J segment lost 3 bases and the V segment lost 2 bases, leaving 6 bases of the junction unmatched. The CDR3 is 16 residues long.

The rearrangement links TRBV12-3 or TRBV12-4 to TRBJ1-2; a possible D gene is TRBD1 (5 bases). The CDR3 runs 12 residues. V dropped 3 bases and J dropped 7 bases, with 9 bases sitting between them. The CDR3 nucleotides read TGTGCCAGCAGTTTGTTCGGGGGTGGCTACACCTTC. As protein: CASSLFGGGYTF.

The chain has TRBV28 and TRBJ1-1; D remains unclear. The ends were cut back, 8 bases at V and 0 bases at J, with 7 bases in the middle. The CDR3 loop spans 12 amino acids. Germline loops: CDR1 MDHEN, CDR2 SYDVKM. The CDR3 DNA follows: TGTGCCAGCCAGGCGATGAACACTGAAGCTTTCTTT. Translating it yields CASQAMNTEAFF.